The T cell receptor (beta chain) described here comes from a study of T cell repertoires in cytomegalovirus infection. Study in general: CMV infection plus the matching HLA type was flagged by public TCR beta signatures.

To note about this clonotype: The target antigen is unknown.

TCRdb re-derived calls from the reads in MiXCR, one entry per CDR3 protein. The table lists over 100,000 distinct CDR3 sequences, 16% of them singletons. Study outcomes and limitations: The ex vivo response was dominated by HLA-C-restricted CMV-specific TCR beta clonotypes. The cumulative frequency of public TCR beta families distinguished individuals who carried CMV together with the relevant HLA.

There are 13 residues in the CDR3. Trimming cost V 2 bases and J 10 bases, with 15 bases left between them. CDR1 and CDR2 from the germline V gene are SGHNT and YYREEE (reference sequence). Sequencing input: PBMCs. The chain uses TRBV5-4 and TRBJ2-5; D possibly corresponds to TRBD2 (6 bases). The source of this sequence is a human donor in good health (CMV status not recorded). Some clones in this sample may be carry-over from other donors' samples. CDR3 sequence (DNA): TGTGCCAGCAGCTTTGGTCAGGGAGGTATCCAGTACTTC. It specifies CASSFGQGGIQYF.